This TCR beta chain was identified in a study of T cells expressing NK-cell markers (dated by TCRdb to the early 2020s). Regarding the complete study: Roughly 8 donors provided sorted CD3+CD56+NKG2C+, CD3+CD56+NKG2C- and CD3+CD56-NKG2C+ T-cell subsets, whose TCR beta-chain repertoires were profiled. Seven of the eight sequenced donors were HCMV-seropositive and one was HCMV-seronegative. The study sequenced eight donors, all healthy volunteers chosen at random: three men and five women. Illumina HiSeq 2000/2500, MiSeq or NextSeq was used to sequence libraries as 2 x 150 bp reads.

The germline V gene yields SQVTM for CDR1 and ANQGSEA for CDR2. From its cysteine to its phenylalanine, the CDR3 spans 14 amino acids. DNA was not recorded. To determine HCMV serostatus, a commercial ELISA kit was used to detect HCMV-specific IgG in serum. Peripheral blood mononuclear cells were isolated from blood by Ficoll density gradient centrifugation. In regard to this clonotype: It lacks a known antigen.

Here is what the overall study found, with its caveats: Those dominant clonotypes were again the most abundant among CD3+CD56-NKG2C+ cells in a handful of donors, at roughly 25-65%. In over five donors, the dominant CD3+CD56+NKG2C+ clonotypes were found to rank among the top 10 CD8+ clonotypes and to make up about 1.0-7.5% of CD8+ T cells. Whether the expanded NKG2C-expressing T cell clones were specific for HCMV antigens remained unclear.

This sample was sequenced with an Illumina HiSeq 2000. 5'RACE template switching, by which a universal primer site and unique molecular identifiers were added, was used to make TCR beta cDNA libraries. cDNA synthesis was primed from the TCR beta constant segment, followed by two successive PCR amplification steps. Regarding the original processing steps: MIGEC was used to demultiplex reads and group the reads by UMI, and MiTCR was used to assemble and quantify clonotypes. To remove erroneous sequences, TCR cDNA sequences were retained only when supported by two or more reads. The tcR package was used for downstream repertoire analysis, and clonotypes were matched between fractions using CDR3 nucleotide sequence together with V segment. VDJmatch was used to annotate antigen specificity against VDJdb, with one amino acid substitution in CDR3 permitted. TCRdb reanalyzed the reads, keeping one entry per CDR3 protein sequence and omitting DNA. The V and J calls here are based on TCRdb, not the publication. In this sample's table one finds roughly 420,000 distinct CDR3 sequences. The ten biggest clones cover more than 7% of the sample.

The chain is made from TRBV29-1 and TRBJ1-1; TCRdb lists TRBD1, though no DNA is available to test this call. The sample taken for sequencing was blood T cells: a sorted CD56 or NKG2C T cell subset, CD4+ or CD8+ T cells, or bulk PBMC T cells (not recorded which). The receptor was isolated from a woman between 18 and 70 years old in good health. The CDR3: CSGKERHPGTEAFF. The reference TRBV29-1 and TRBJ1-1 proteins fill in what lies around the CDR3, so the full variable domain reads SAVISQKPSRDICQRGTSLTIQCQVDSQVTMMFWYRQQPGQSLTLIATANQGSEATYESGFVIDKFPISRPNLTFSTLTVSNMSPEDSSIYLCSGKERHPGTEAFFGQGTRLTVV.